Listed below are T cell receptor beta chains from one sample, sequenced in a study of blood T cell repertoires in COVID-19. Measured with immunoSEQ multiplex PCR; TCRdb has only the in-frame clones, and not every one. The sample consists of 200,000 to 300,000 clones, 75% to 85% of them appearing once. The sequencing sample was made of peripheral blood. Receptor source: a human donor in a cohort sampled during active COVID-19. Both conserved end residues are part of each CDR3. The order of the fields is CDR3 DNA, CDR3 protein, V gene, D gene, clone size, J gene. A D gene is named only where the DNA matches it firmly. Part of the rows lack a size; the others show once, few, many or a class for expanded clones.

CDR3nt: TGTGCCAGCAGCTGGGACAGGGGAGGTGAAGCTTTCTTT
CDR3aa: CASSWDRGGEAFF
v_gene: TRBV5-6
d_gene: TRBD1
abundance: few
j_gene: TRBJ1-1

CDR3nt: TGCAGTGCTAGTGGGGACAGGCAAGAGACCCAGTACTTC
CDR3aa: CSASGDRQETQYF
v_gene: TRBV20-1
d_gene: TRBD1
abundance: once
j_gene: TRBJ2-5

CDR3nt: TGTGCCAGCAGCCCGATCCCGGCGGCAGATACGCAGTATTTT
CDR3aa: CASSPIPAADTQYF
v_gene: TRBV7-9
d_gene: NA
abundance: NA
j_gene: TRBJ2-3

CDR3nt: TGTGCCAGTAACACCAAACGGGGTTCACCCCTCCACTTT
CDR3aa: CASNTKRGSPLHF
v_gene: TRBV19
d_gene: NA
abundance: once
j_gene: TRBJ1-6

CDR3nt: TGTGCCAGCAGAGTTTTTCCGGGGGCCTACGAGCAGTACTTC
CDR3aa: CASRVFPGAYEQYF
v_gene: TRBV27
d_gene: NA
abundance: once
j_gene: TRBJ2-7

CDR3nt: TGTGCCAGTAGAGTGTTAGGGGGGGGCTCTAGCACAGATACGCAGTATTTT
CDR3aa: CASRVLGGGSSTDTQYF
v_gene: TRBV19
d_gene: NA
abundance: NA
j_gene: TRBJ2-3

CDR3nt: TGTGCCAGCAGCTTCAGGGCCACCGGGGAGCTGTTTTTT
CDR3aa: CASSFRATGELFF
v_gene: TRBV7-8
d_gene: NA
abundance: NA
j_gene: TRBJ2-2

CDR3nt: TGTGCTAGTGCCTGGGGGGGAACTAACTATGGCTACACCTTC
CDR3aa: CASAWGGTNYGYTF
v_gene: TRBV12-5
d_gene: NA
abundance: NA
j_gene: TRBJ1-2

CDR3nt: TGTGCCAGCAGCTTGGCCAGGTTGAACACTGAAGCTTTCTTT
CDR3aa: CASSLARLNTEAFF
v_gene: TRBV5-6
d_gene: NA
abundance: NA
j_gene: TRBJ1-1

CDR3nt: TGTGCCAGCAGCTCCTCGGGATTCCGGGGAGAAAACACTGAAGCTTTCTTT
CDR3aa: CASSSSGFRGENTEAFF
v_gene: TRBV9
d_gene: NA
abundance: NA
j_gene: TRBJ1-1

CDR3nt: TGTGCCACCGCTACCGGACAGGGAGCTGAAGCTTTCTTT
CDR3aa: CATATGQGAEAFF
v_gene: TRBV10-3
d_gene: TRBD1
abundance: few
j_gene: TRBJ1-1

CDR3nt: TGCGCCAGCAGCTTGGCCCCTAAAAGTCCCCAGTTCTTC
CDR3aa: CASSLAPKSPQFF
v_gene: TRBV5-1
d_gene: NA
abundance: NA
j_gene: TRBJ2-1

CDR3nt: TGTGCCAGCAGTTTATCAATGGGGGCCCGTGGATATTCACCCCTCCACTTT
CDR3aa: CASSLSMGARGYSPLHF
v_gene: TRBV27
d_gene: NA
abundance: NA
j_gene: TRBJ1-6

CDR3nt: TGTGCCAGCAGCTCATCCTGGGGCCCCTACGAGCAGTACTTC
CDR3aa: CASSSSWGPYEQYF
v_gene: TRBV7-2
d_gene: NA
abundance: NA
j_gene: TRBJ2-7

CDR3nt: TGTGCCAGCAGCCACCCTTTCCGGGACAGGGGGCACGATGAGCAGTTCTTC
CDR3aa: CASSHPFRDRGHDEQFF
v_gene: TRBV28
d_gene: TRBD1
abundance: NA
j_gene: TRBJ2-1

CDR3nt: TGTGCCAGCAGCTTACGGTCCGGGAATCAGCCCCAGCATTTT
CDR3aa: CASSLRSGNQPQHF
v_gene: TRBV7-8
d_gene: NA
abundance: NA
j_gene: TRBJ1-5